A selection of T cell receptor beta chains follows, all from one sample in a study of blood T cells in healthy people across ages. MiXCR was run by TCRdb on the 5' RACE reads, yielding one entry per CDR3 protein. The repertoire holds over 500,000 distinct CDR3 sequences, 25% to 35% seen once, with approximately 3.6% in the top ten. The data also belong to a second study, concerning T cells of mothers and their children.

The material sequenced was blood. These receptors all come from a boy between 2 and 10 years old in good health. The CDR3 runs from the conserved cysteine through the conserved F or W. D genes are given only for firm matches. Only some rows state a clone size, as once, few, many or a class for expanded clones.

clone_size	v_call	j_call	cdr3_length	d_call	cdr3_nt	cdr3_aa
few	TRBV18	TRBJ2-3	12	.	TGTGCCAGCTCACCGTCGGATAATACGCAGTATTTT	CASSPSDNTQYF
few	TRBV12-3/TRBV12-4	TRBJ1-2	12	TRBD1	TGTGCCAGCAGTTTCGACAGGGGCGGCTACACCTTC	CASSFDRGGYTF
.	TRBV5-1	TRBJ2-1	16	.	TGCGCCAGCAGCTTGGATTTCTCTTCAGGGGTGGGGGAGCAGTTCTTC	CASSLDFSSGVGEQFF
.	TRBV10-2	TRBJ2-1	11	.	TGCGCCAGCAGTGATGTGGTCTTGCAGTTCTTC	CASSDVVLQFF
.	TRBV24-1	TRBJ2-1	12	TRBD1	TGTGCCACCAGTTCCCTTGTCAGGGGGAATCGCTTC	CATSSLVRGNRF
few	TRBV10-3	TRBJ2-5	14	TRBD2	TGTGCCATCAGTAAGACTAGCGACCAAGAGACCCAGTACTTC	CAISKTSDQETQYF
.	TRBV12-3/TRBV12-4	TRBJ1-1	12	.	TGTGCCAGCAGTTTAATCGAGGACGAAGCTTTCTTT	CASSLIEDEAFF
.	TRBV4-1	TRBJ2-3	15	.	TGCGCCAGCAGCCAATCCGGGACCCCGGGGGATACGCAGTATTTT	CASSQSGTPGDTQYF
few	TRBV9	TRBJ2-7	16	TRBD2	TGTGCCAGCAGCCCGGGGGGGGCCCCCCTTCCCTACGAGCAGTACTTC	CASSPGGAPLPYEQYF
few	TRBV3-1	TRBJ1-1	13	.	TGTGCCAGCAGCCCTACGGCGGGAGGGGGAGCTTTCTTT	CASSPTAGGGAFF
.	TRBV27	TRBJ1-2	11	.	TGTGCCAGCAGTTCGGGGGATGGCTACACCTTC	CASSSGDGYTF
.	TRBV27	TRBJ2-7	15	TRBD2	TGTGCCAGCAACATTAGCGGGAGGCCGGCTCACGAGCAGTACTTC	CASNISGRPAHEQYF
few	TRBV27	TRBJ2-2	18	TRBD2	TGTGCCAGCAGTCTCGGACTAGCGGGGGGACCGAACACCGGGGAGCTGTTTTTT	CASSLGLAGGPNTGELFF
few	TRBV20-1	TRBJ2-6	15	.	TGCAGTGCTAGACGCAGTGATCCTGGGGCCAACGTCCTGACTTTC	CSARRSDPGANVLTF
few	TRBV12-3/TRBV12-4	TRBJ2-1	18	TRBD2	TGTGCCAGCAGTTTCGCCCAGGGACTAGCGGGAGGGTCGGATGAGCAGTTCTTC	CASSFAQGLAGGSDEQFF
.	TRBV29-1	TRBJ1-2	12	.	TGCAGCGTTGACTTGGGAGGGATAGGCTACACCTTC	CSVDLGGIGYTF
.	TRBV3-1	TRBJ2-7	13	.	TGTGCCAGCAGCCTCCTGGCTACTTACGAGCAGTACTTC	CASSLLATYEQYF
few	TRBV20-1	TRBJ2-4	15	TRBD2	TGCAGTGCTAGTATGGCTAGCGGTTTTGCAAACATTCAGTACTTC	CSASMASGFANIQYF
few	TRBV7-9	TRBJ2-1	14	.	TGTGCCAGCAGCTTAGAGGGTCCTTACAATGAGCAGTTCTTC	CASSLEGPYNEQFF
few	TRBV2	TRBJ2-3	14	TRBD1	TGTGCCAGCAGAAGGGACAGGGACACAGATACGCAGTATTTT	CASRRDRDTDTQYF
.	TRBV6-2/TRBV6-3	TRBJ2-1	13	.	TGCGTCTCCGCCTCCAGCCCCTACAATGAGCAGTTCTTC	CVSASSPYNEQFF
.	TRBV11-2	TRBJ2-3	14	.	TGTGCCAGCGCCAGGAGGGGGTCCACAGATGCGCAGTATTTT	CASARRGSTDAQYF
.	TRBV29-1	TRBJ2-4	16	.	TGCAGCGTTGAAGTGGCGCGGGGTCTAGCCAAAAACATTCAGTACTTC	CSVEVARGLAKNIQYF
.	TRBV3-1	TRBJ2-2	16	.	TGTGCCGGCAGCCAAGGGTCAGAATATAACACCGGGGAGCTGTTTTTT	CAGSQGSEYNTGELFF
few	TRBV25-1	TRBJ2-3	19	TRBD2	TGTGCCAGCAACGGGAGGCGGCCTAGCGGGGGTGTCTCATTGGATACGCAGTATTTT	CASNGRRPSGGVSLDTQYF
.	TRBV7-9	TRBJ2-3	16	TRBD2	TGTGCCAGCAGCTCCGTTCTAGCGGGGGGCACAGATACGCAGTATTTT	CASSSVLAGGTDTQYF
few	TRBV6-6	TRBJ1-1	12	.	TGTGCCAGCAGTCTATCTTCCCGTGATGCTTTCTTT	CASSLSSRDAFF
many	TRBV9	TRBJ2-6	14	.	TGTGCCAGCAGCCAACCCTCTGGGGCCAACGTCCTGACTTTC	CASSQPSGANVLTF
.	TRBV20-1	TRBJ2-5	15	.	TGCAGTGCTACGCCTTTTCTGGGCGGCGGAGAGACCCAGTACTTC	CSATPFLGGGETQYF
many	TRBV7-9	TRBJ2-5	13	.	TGTGCCAGCAGCTTTCAGGGTCAAGAGACCCAGTACTTC	CASSFQGQETQYF
.	TRBV14	TRBJ1-2	15	.	TGTGCCAGCAGCCAAGAAGGGCCAGGGAGAGATGGCTACACCTTC	CASSQEGPGRDGYTF
.	TRBV3-1	TRBJ2-1	11	.	TGTGCCAGCAGCCAAGACTATGAGCAGTTCTTC	CASSQDYEQFF
few	TRBV18	TRBJ1-2	14	.	TGTGCCAGCTCCCGTGGGCCCTCTGGGCCTGGCTACACCTTC	CASSRGPSGPGYTF
.	TRBV7-6	TRBJ2-1	14	TRBD2	TGTGCCACCGGTAGCCTAGCGGGCAGGAATGAGCAGTTCTTC	CATGSLAGRNEQFF
.	TRBV7-2	TRBJ1-2	15	TRBD1	TGTGCCAGCAGCTTAGATGGACAGGCGCCGGCTGGCTACACCTTC	CASSLDGQAPAGYTF
few	TRBV4-1	TRBJ1-2	14	.	TGCGCCAGCAGCCAGGAACCGGGACCGAATGGCTACACCTTC	CASSQEPGPNGYTF
few	TRBV3-1	TRBJ2-2	13	.	TGTGCCAGCAGCCAAGTCTCCGCCGGGGAGCTGTTTTTT	CASSQVSAGELFF
.	TRBV7-9	TRBJ2-3	16	.	TGTGCCAGCAGCTTAGCTGGGGCGGGGAGCACAGATACGCAGTATTTT	CASSLAGAGSTDTQYF
few	TRBV24-1	TRBJ2-5	16	TRBD1	TGTGCCACCAGTGAATCCGGGACAGGGAGTGGAGAGACCCAGTACTTC	CATSESGTGSGETQYF
few	TRBV6-1	TRBJ1-4	14	.	TGTGCCAGCAGTGAAGGGGCAACTAATGAAAAACTGTTTTTT	CASSEGATNEKLFF
few	TRBV6-1	TRBJ2-3	16	TRBD1	TGTGCCAGCAGTCCCACCGGGACAGGGGGTAAGAATACGCAGTATTTT	CASSPTGTGGKNTQYF
.	TRBV19	TRBJ1-1	15	.	TGTGCCAGTAGCCAATGGGGGATTGTGAACACTGAAGCTTTCTTT	CASSQWGIVNTEAFF
.	TRBV5-1	TRBJ1-2	12	.	TGCGCCAGCAGCTTTGGACCGGATGGCTACACCTTC	CASSFGPDGYTF
.	TRBV5-5	TRBJ1-2	13	.	TGTGCCAGCAGCTTGCAGGGGTTCCCTGGCTACACCTTC	CASSLQGFPGYTF
.	TRBV4-2	TRBJ2-7	15	TRBD1	TGTGCCAGCAGCCAGACCGGGACAGTCACCTACGAGCAGTACTTC	CASSQTGTVTYEQYF